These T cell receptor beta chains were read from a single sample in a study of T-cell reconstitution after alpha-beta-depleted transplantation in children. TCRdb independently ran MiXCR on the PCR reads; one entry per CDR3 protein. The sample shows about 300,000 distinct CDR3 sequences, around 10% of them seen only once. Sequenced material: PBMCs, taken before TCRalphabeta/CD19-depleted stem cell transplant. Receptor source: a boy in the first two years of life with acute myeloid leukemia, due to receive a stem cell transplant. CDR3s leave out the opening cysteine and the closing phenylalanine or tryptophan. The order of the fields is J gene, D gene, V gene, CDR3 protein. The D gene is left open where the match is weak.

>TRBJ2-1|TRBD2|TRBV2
ASSAWETSRNEQF
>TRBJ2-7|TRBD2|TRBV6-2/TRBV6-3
ASILQGLAGAEQY
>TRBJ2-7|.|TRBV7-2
ASSLSTGPYEQY
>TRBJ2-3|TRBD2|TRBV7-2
ASSRTRDTQY
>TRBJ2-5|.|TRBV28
ASRSAGSQETQY
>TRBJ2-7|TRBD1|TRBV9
ASSGWTGDSYEQY
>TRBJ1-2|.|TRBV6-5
ASSYSSETASTYGYT
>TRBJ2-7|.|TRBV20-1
SARKGSSYEQY
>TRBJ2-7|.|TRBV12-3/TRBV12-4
ASSPQGGVYEQY
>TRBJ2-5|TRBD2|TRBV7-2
ASLRLAQETQY
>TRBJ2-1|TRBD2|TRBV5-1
ASRLDTSGGTSF
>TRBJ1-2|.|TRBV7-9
ASSLATYPVGYGYT
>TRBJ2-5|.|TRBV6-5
ASSYAPVGSETQY
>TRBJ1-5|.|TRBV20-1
SARVFQTGDQPQH
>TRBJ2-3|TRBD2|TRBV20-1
SARGVTSGFTDTQY
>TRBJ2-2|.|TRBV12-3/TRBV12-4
ASSRFGAGELF
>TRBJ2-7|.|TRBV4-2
ASDGLNEQY
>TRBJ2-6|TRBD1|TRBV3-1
ASSPMGWDSVSSGANVLT
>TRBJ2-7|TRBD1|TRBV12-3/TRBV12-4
ASTTDRDSGHEQY
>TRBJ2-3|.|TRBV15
ATSSSGVDTQY
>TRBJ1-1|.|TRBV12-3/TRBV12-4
ASAPGTVNTEAF
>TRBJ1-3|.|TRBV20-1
SASIPSGNTIY
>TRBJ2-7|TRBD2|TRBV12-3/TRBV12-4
ASRTSGGAYEQY
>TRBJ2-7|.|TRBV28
ASNTGQAKHEQY
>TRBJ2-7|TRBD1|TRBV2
ASKGTGGFYEQY
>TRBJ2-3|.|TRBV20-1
SALGGEGTDTQY
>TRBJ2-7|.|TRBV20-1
SAAKTRPTPHEQY
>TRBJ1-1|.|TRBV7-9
ASTQIGTLNTEAF
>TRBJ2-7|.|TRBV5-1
ASSLRRPSYDEQY
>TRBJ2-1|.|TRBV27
ASSLVENVAGEQF
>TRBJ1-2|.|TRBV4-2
AMGPSLGGYT
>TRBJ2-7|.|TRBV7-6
ASSLSLGPYEQY
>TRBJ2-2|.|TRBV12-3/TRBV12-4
ASSFRGAGYTGELF
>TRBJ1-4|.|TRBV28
ASTVPGATNEKLF
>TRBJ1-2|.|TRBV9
ASSVVGGGYT
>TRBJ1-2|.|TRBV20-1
SARGQDYGYT
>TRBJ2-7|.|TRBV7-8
ASSPTGPYEQY
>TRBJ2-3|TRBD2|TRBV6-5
ASSYSLTGGPSDTQY